Reported below is one TCR beta chain. Its target is not known. It was 5'RACE with constant-segment primers that produced the TCR alpha and TCR beta cDNA libraries, which carried sample barcodes and UMIs. TCRdb recomputed calls from the 5' RACE reads with MiXCR, one row per CDR3 protein. Of 50,000 or so distinct CDR3 sequences listed, approximately 9% are singletons. This CDR3 region has 15 residues. V shed 5 bases, J shed 8 bases, and the junction held 6 bases outside the gene matches. The sample belongs to a study of T-cell memory formation after mild COVID-19. At the level of the study: Most TCR clusters belonged to a single donor.

Whole-study findings and limits: Several responding clones turned up in pre-infection memory, indicating that cross-reactive memory may have taken part.

The J gene is TRBJ2-3, the V gene TRBV12-3 or TRBV12-4, with TRBD2 matching 14 bases. The sequence derives from an adult woman who had mild COVID-19 (a few samples of this study predate the infection). Cell type and time point are not known. Sequences were obtained from PBMCs or a T cell subset sorted from them (not recorded which). CDR3 protein: CASSETSGGAGTQYF. The CDR3 DNA reads as TGTGCCAGCAGTGAGACTAGCGGGGGGGCCGGTACGCAGTATTTT.